Presented here are 15 T cell receptor beta chains from one specimen sequenced in a study of blood T cell repertoires in COVID-19 (dated by TCRdb to 2020 to 2021). The library was obtained by the immunoSEQ multiplex PCR assay. TCRdb limited this immuneACCESS table to in-frame rearrangements with V and J called. A share of clones is missing; checked studies link under half to unresolved V genes, and the rest is unexplained. The table for this sample lists tens of thousands of clones; nearly 90% of them were counted only once. The ten largest make up about 27% of the sample. The sample consisted of peripheral blood. The receptors shown here come from a man aged 50-59 years with acute or convalescent COVID-19.

The chain links TRBV6-5 to TRBJ1-1; 8 bases match TRBD1. The CDR3 sequence is 16 residues long. V shed 2 bases and J 0 bases; nucleotides not matched to a gene: 5. Per the germline V gene, CDR1 is MNHEY and CDR2 is SVGAGI. This CDR3 reads CASSYGGTGMNTEAFF. For the CDR3, the DNA is TGTGCCAGCAGTTACGGCGGGACAGGTATGAACACTGAAGCTTTCTTT.

This chain uses TRBV5-1 with TRBJ2-3, with TRBD1 matching 8 bases. This CDR3 is built from 16 residues. The J segment lost 2 bases and the V segment lost 3 bases, leaving 8 bases of the junction unmatched. The germline CDR1 and CDR2 sequences are SGHRS and YFSETQ. CDR3 region: CASSSWTGMHTDTQYF. The CDR3 nucleotides read TGCGCCAGCAGCTCCTGGACAGGGATGCACACAGATACGCAGTATTTT.

The chain combines TRBV7-2 with TRBJ2-1, with TRBD2 matching 9 bases. CDR3 size: 15 residues. V lost 3 bases to trimming and J lost 8 bases; unmatched junction nucleotides: 8. Germline assignment: CDR1 SGHTA and CDR2 FQGNSA. The CDR3 region is CASSFLAGDRYEQFF. In DNA form, the CDR3 reads TGTGCCAGCAGCTTCTTAGCGGGGGATCGCTATGAGCAGTTCTTC.

This clone appeared a few times. V is TRBV2 and J is TRBJ1-4; D perhaps matches TRBD1 (6 bases). Germline values: CDR1 SNHLY, CDR2 FYNNEI. V was cut by 6 bases and J by 2 bases, with 13 bases left in between. This CDR3 is built from 15 residues. The CDR3 sequence is CASRGGESTNEKLFF. In DNA form, the CDR3 reads TGTGCCAGCAGAGGGGGGGAGTCGACTAATGAAAAACTGTTTTTT.

The chain recombines TRBV6-4 with TRBJ2-3, with D maybe TRBD2 (6 bases). Trimming stripped 5 bases from V and 1 base from J, with 10 bases between. The CDR3 covers 14 residues. The V gene's germline CDR1 is MRHNA and CDR2 SNTAGT. CDR3 in amino acids: CASSWRGGTDTQYF. The CDR3 nucleotides read TGTGCCAGCAGTTGGAGGGGAGGCACAGATACGCAGTATTTT.

The chain combines TRBV6-5 with TRBJ1-2; the match to TRBD1 covers 9 bases. V lost 6 bases to trimming and J lost 7 bases; unmatched junction nucleotides: 6. Per germline, CDR1 MNHEY and CDR2 SVGAGI. This CDR3 region has 13 residues. CDR3 DNA: TGTGCCAGCAGAGATACAGGGGGCGGTGGCTACACCTTC. It yields the protein CASRDTGGGGYTF.

The chain couples TRBV18 to TRBJ1-2, with D maybe TRBD1 (6 bases). V was clipped by 4 bases and J by 1 base, with 16 bases between them. CDR3 size: 16 residues. Germline values: CDR1 KGHSH, CDR2 LQKENI. Here the CDR3 DNA reads TGTGCCAGCTCACGCCCGGGACAAGGGAATAACTATGGCTACACCTTC. Encoded protein: CASSRPGQGNNYGYTF.

This clone showed up just a few times. V is TRBV6-6 and J is TRBJ2-1; 7 bases are shared with TRBD2. The CDR3 has 13 residues. The ends lost 2 bases at V and 7 bases at J; junction bases unmatched: 2. Germline lookup yields CDR1 MNHNY and CDR2 SVGAGI (reference sequence). The CDR3 reads CASSYVGGNEQFF. The CDR3 DNA reads TGTGCCAGCAGTTACGTGGGGGGGAATGAGCAGTTCTTC.

The chain links TRBV7-9 to TRBJ1-2; possibly TRBD1 for D (5 bases). Germline V gene lookup returns CDR1 SEHNR and CDR2 FQNEAQ (reference sequence). The germline V and J ends were trimmed by 2 bases and 8 bases, with 12 bases remaining between them. This CDR3 is built from 13 residues. CDR3 region: CASSLNHRRGYTF. CDR3 nucleotides: TGTGCCAGCAGCTTAAACCACAGGCGGGGCTACACCTTC.

This chain uses TRBV5-4 with TRBJ2-5, with D possibly being TRBD1 (6 bases). The V gene lost 4 bases and the J gene lost 0 bases, with 10 bases spanning the gap. Germline CDR1 and CDR2: SGHNT and YYREEE (reference sequence). The CDR3 loop spans 14 amino acids. CDR3 region: CASSPDRNQETQYF. The CDR3 DNA sequence: TGTGCCAGCAGCCCCGACAGGAACCAAGAGACCCAGTACTTC.

The V call is TRBV6-4, the J call TRBJ1-2; D is ambiguous. The CDR3 runs 15 residues. Germline V gene data show CDR1 as MRHNA and CDR2 as SNTAGT. The V gene lost 8 bases and the J gene lost 8 bases, with 24 bases spanning the gap. DNA of the CDR3: TGTGCCAGCCCCCAATTCCAGGTTCCGACACGAGGCTACACCTTC. Protein product: CASPQFQVPTRGYTF.

The chain has TRBV18 and TRBJ1-4; D gene uncertain. Trimming pared 1 base from V and 3 bases from J, leaving 6 bases between. The germline V gene has CDR1 KGHSH and CDR2 LQKENI. The CDR3 is 14 residues long. CDR3 sequence reads: CASSPRASNEKLFF. Written as DNA, the CDR3 is TGTGCCAGCTCACCACGGGCTTCTAATGAAAAACTGTTTTTT.

This sequence joins TRBV10-1 and TRBJ1-1, with D possibly matching TRBD1 (5 bases). This CDR3 has 13 amino acids. CDR1 is WNHNN, CDR2 SYGVQD, per germline (reference sequence). The ends were cut back, 2 bases at V and 4 bases at J, with 8 bases in the middle. CDR3 coding DNA: TGCGCCAGCAGTGAGGCGGGACCCACTGAAGCTTTCTTT. Protein sequence: CASSEAGPTEAFF.

The chain uses TRBV19 and TRBJ2-1; 8 bases match TRBD1. With 6 bases clipped from V and 14 bases from J, the junction kept 9 bases outside the gene matches. Germline CDR1 and CDR2: LNHDA and SQIVND (reference sequence). This CDR3 region has 12 residues. In DNA form, the CDR3 reads TGTGCCAGTAGCATTAAGGACAGGGTGGAGTTCTTC. Its protein is CASSIKDRVEFF.

J is TRBJ2-7 and V is TRBV6-2 or TRBV6-3, with 11 bases identical to TRBD1. Germline V lookup: CDR1 MNHEY, CDR2 SVGEGT. V was pared by 6 bases and J by 4 bases, with 5 bases of the junction left unmatched. The CDR3 length is 14 residues. The CDR3 protein is CASSLGQGAYEQYF. The CDR3 nucleotides read TGTGCCAGCAGCCTTGGACAGGGGGCTTACGAGCAGTACTTC.